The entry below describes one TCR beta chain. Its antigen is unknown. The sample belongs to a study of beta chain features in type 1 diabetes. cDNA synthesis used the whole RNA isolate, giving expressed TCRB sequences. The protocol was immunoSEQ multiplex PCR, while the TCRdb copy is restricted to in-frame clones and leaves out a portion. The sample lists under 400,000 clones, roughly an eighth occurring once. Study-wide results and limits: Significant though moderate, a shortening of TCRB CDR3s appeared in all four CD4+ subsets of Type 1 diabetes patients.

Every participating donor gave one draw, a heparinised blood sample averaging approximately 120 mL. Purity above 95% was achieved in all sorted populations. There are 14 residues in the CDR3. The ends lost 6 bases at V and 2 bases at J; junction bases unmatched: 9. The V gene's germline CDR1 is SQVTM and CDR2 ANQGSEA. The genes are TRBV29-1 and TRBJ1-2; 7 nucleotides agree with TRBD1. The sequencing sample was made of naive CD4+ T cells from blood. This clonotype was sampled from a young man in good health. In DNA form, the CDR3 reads TGCAGCGTGGTAGCGACAGGGTCAAACTATGGCTACACCTTC. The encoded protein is CSVVATGSNYGYTF.